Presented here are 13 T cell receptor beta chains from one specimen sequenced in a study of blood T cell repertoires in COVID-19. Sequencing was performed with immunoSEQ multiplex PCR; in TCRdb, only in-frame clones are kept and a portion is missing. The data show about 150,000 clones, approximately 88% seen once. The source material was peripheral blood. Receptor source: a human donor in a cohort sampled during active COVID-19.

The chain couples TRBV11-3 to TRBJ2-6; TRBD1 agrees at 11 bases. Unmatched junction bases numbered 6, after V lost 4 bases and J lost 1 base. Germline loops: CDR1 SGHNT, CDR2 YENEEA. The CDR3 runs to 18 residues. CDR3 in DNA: TGTGCCAGCAGCTCCTTCGGACAGGGGGCATCTGGGGCCAACGTCCTGACTTTC. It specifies CASSSFGQGASGANVLTF. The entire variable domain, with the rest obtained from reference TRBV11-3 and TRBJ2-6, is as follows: EAGVVQSPRYKIIEKKQPVAFWCNPISGHNTLYWYLQNLGQGPELLIRYENEEAVDDSQLPKDRFSAERLKGVDSTLKIQPAELGDSAVYLCASSSFGQGASGANVLTFGAGSRLTVL.

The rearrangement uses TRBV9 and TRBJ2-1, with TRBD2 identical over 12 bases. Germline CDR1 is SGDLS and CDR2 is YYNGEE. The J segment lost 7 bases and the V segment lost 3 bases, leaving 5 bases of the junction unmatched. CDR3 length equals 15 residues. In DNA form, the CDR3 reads TGTGCCAGCAGCGGAGGACTAGCGGGGTCGAATGAGCAGTTCTTC. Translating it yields CASSGGLAGSNEQFF.

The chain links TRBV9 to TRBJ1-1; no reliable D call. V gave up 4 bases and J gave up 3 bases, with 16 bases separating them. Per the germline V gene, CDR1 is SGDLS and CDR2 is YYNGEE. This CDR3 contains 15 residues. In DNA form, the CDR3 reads TGTGCCAGCAGCCCCACGTCCGTTCGGGACACTGAAGCTTTCTTT. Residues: CASSPTSVRDTEAFF.

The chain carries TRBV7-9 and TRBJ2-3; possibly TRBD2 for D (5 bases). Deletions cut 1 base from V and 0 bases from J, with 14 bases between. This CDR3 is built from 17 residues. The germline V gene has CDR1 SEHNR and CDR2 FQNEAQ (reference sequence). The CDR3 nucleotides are TGTGCCAGCAGCTTAGTAACGAGGGTTATAAGCACAGATACGCAGTATTTT. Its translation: CASSLVTRVISTDTQYF.

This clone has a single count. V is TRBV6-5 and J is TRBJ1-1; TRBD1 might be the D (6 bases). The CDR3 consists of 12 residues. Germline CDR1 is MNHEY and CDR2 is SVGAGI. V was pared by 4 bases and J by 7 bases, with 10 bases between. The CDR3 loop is CASSFTGNEAFF. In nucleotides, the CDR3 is TGTGCCAGCAGTTTCACAGGGAATGAAGCTTTCTTT.

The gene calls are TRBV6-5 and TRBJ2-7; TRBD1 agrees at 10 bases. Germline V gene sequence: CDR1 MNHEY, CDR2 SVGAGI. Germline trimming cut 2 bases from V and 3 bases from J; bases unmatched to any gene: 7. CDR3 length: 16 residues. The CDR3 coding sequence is TGTGCCAGCAGTTACCTCCGGGACAGGGGTATCTACGAGCAGTACTTC. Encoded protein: CASSYLRDRGIYEQYF.

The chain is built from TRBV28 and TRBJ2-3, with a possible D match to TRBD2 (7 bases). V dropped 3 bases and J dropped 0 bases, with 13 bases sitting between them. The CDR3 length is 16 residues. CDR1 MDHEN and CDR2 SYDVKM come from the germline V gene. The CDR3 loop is CASSFLGGPSTDTQYF. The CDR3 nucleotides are TGTGCCAGCAGTTTTTTGGGGGGGCCGAGCACAGATACGCAGTATTTT.

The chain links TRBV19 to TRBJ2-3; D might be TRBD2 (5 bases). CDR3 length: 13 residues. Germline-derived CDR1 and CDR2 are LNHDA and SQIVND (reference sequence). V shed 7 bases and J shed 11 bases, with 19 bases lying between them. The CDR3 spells CASTNLGERGQYF. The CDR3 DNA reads TGTGCCAGTACCAACCTGGGAGAGAGAGGGCAGTATTTT.

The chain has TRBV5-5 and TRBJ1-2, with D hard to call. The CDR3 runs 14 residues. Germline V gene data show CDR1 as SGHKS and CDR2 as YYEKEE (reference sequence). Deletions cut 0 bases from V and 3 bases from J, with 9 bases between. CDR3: CASSLEDLDYGYTF. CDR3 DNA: TGTGCCAGCAGCTTGGAAGACTTAGACTATGGCTACACCTTC.

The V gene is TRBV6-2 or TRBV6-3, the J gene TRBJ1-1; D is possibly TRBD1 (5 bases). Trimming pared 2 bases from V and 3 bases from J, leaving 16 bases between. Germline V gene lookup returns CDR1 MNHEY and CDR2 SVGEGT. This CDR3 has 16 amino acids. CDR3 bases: TGTGCCAGCAGTTACGACCAGGGATCCTCGGACACTGAAGCTTTCTTT. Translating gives CASSYDQGSSDTEAFF.

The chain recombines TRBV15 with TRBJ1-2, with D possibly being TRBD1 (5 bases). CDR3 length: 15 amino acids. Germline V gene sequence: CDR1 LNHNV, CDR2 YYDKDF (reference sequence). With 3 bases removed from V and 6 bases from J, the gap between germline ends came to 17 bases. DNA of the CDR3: TGTGCCACCAGCAGCCATAGGACGGGGGGGAATGGCTACACCTTC. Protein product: CATSSHRTGGNGYTF.

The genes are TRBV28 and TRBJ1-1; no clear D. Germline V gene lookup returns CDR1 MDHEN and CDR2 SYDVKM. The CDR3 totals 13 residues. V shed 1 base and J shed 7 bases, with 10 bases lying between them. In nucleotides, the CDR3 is TGTGCCAGCAGTTTATTACAGATCGGTGAAGCTTTCTTT. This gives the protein CASSLLQIGEAFF.

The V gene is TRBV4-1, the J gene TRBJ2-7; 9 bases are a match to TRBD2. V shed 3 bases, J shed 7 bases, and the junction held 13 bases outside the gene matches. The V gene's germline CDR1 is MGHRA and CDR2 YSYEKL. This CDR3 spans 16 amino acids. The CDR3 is CASSQNPQRGVEEQYF. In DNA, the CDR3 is TGCGCCAGCAGCCAGAATCCCCAGCGGGGGGTAGAAGAGCAGTACTTC.